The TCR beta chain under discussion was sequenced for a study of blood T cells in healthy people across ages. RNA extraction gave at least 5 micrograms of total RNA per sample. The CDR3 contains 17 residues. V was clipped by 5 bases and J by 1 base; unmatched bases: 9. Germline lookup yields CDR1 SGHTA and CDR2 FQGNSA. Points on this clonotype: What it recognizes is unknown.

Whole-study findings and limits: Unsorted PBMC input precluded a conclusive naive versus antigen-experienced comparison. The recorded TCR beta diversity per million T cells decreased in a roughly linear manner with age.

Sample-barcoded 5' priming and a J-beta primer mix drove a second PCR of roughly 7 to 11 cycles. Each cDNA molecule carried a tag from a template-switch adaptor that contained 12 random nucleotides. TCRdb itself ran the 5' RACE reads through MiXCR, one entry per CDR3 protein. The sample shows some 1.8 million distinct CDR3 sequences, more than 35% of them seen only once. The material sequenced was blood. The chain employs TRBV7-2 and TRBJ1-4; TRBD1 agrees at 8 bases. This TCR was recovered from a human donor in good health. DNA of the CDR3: TGTGCCAGCAGCCCCGGACAGGGATCGAGAACTAATGAAAAACTGTTTTTT. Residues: CASSPGQGSRTNEKLFF.